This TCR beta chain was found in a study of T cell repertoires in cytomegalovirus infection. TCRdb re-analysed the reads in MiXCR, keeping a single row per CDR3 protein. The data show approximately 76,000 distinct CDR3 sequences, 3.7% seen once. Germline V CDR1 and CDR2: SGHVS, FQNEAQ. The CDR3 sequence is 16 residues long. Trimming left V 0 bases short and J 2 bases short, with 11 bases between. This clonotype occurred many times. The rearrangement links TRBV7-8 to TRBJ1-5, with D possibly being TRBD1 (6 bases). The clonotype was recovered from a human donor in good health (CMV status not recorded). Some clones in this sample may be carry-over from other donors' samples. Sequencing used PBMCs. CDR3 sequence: CASSLAARGRNQPQHF. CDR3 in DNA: TGTGCCAGCAGCTTAGCGGCCAGGGGACGCAATCAGCCCCAGCATTTT.